These 9 T cell receptor beta chains came from one sample sequenced in a study of blood T cell repertoires in COVID-19. Produced via immunoSEQ multiplex PCR; TCRdb's table is partial and in-frame only. The table shows approximately 230,000 clones, with about 87% occurring only once. Sequenced input: peripheral blood. The receptors shown here come from a woman under 40 with COVID-19, enrolled during active disease.

The CDR3 protein is CASSYDREAFF. The CDR3 nucleotides read TGTGCCAGCAGCTATGACAGGGAAGCTTTCTTT. The chain recombines TRBV3-1 (or the pseudogene TRBV3-2) with TRBJ1-1; D perhaps matches TRBD1 (6 bases). The ends were cut back, 5 bases at V and 8 bases at J, with 9 bases in the middle. Germline V gives CDR1 LGHDT, CDR2 YNNKEL (reference sequence). The CDR3 is made up of 11 amino acids.

This chain links TRBV30 with TRBJ1-1; 7 bases match TRBD1. V dropped 5 bases and J dropped 3; count of bases not matched to a gene: 6. Germline CDR1 GTSNPN, CDR2 SVGIG (reference sequence). The CDR3 covers 13 residues. The chain's CDR3 is CAWAQGYDTEAFF. The CDR3 DNA sequence: TGTGCCTGGGCACAGGGGTACGACACTGAAGCTTTCTTT.

This chain uses TRBV28 with TRBJ1-1; 8 nucleotides line up with TRBD1. V lost 7 bases, J lost 4 bases, and 5 bases stayed unmatched. This CDR3 has 13 amino acids. Germline V CDR1 and CDR2: MDHEN, SYDVKM. CDR3: CASITRGPTEAFF. The DNA for the CDR3 is TGTGCCAGCATCACCAGGGGGCCCACTGAAGCTTTCTTT.

This clone was detected only a few times. The chain combines TRBV6-5 with TRBJ2-7; tentatively, D is TRBD2 (5 bases). V lost 6 bases, J lost 7 bases, and 10 bases lay in between. CDR1 is MNHEY, CDR2 SVGAGI, per germline. The CDR3 runs 11 residues. CDR3 region: CASSNSGEQYF. For the CDR3, the DNA is TGTGCCAGCAGCAACTCGGGAGAGCAGTACTTC.

Worth noting for this clone: At one of its ends the junction is not consistent with the germline gene, which may arise from a read error. The chain is built from TRBV6-1 and TRBJ1-5, with 7 nucleotides matching TRBD1. CDR1 is MNHNS, CDR2 SASEGT, per germline. The CDR3 totals 15 residues. The CDR3 sequence is CASSEDRAGNQPQHF. CDR3 DNA: TGTGCCAGCAGCGAAGACAGGGCCGGCAATCAGCCCCAGCATTTT.

V and J are TRBV5-1 and TRBJ1-1; no clear D. CDR3 length equals 14 residues. Germline CDR1 and CDR2: SGHRS and YFSETQ. V lost 0 bases and J 6 bases, leaving 12 bases between the germline ends. The CDR3 loop reads CASSLGQVVAEAFF. CDR3 DNA: TGCGCCAGCAGCTTGGGGCAGGTGGTAGCTGAAGCTTTCTTT.

The rearrangement uses TRBV19 and TRBJ1-2, with a possible D match to TRBD1 (6 bases). The V and J ends lost 7 bases and 4 bases respectively, with 13 bases between them. The CDR3 loop spans 13 amino acids. Per the germline V gene, CDR1 is LNHDA and CDR2 is SQIVND (reference sequence). CDR3 amino acids: CASTTGPFYGYTF. DNA for the CDR3: TGTGCCAGTACGACAGGACCCTTCTATGGCTACACCTTC.

The chain uses TRBV5-6 and TRBJ2-7; 8 nucleotides line up with TRBD1. Trimming took 0 bases from V and 0 from J; bases not matched to a gene: 5. Germline V lookup: CDR1 SGHDT, CDR2 YYEEEE. This CDR3 spans 16 amino acids. The CDR3 bases are TGTGCCAGCAGCTTGGCCGGACAGGGAGTCTCCTACGAGCAGTACTTC. Protein: CASSLAGQGVSYEQYF.

The chain uses TRBV29-1 and TRBJ2-2; the D gene is possibly TRBD2 (6 bases). CDR3 length equals 18 residues. Per the germline V gene, CDR1 is SQVTM and CDR2 is ANQGSEA. V lost 5 bases and J 0 bases, leaving 22 bases between the germline ends. The CDR3 DNA is TGCAGCGTTAAAATTCCGGGACTTTACGAACCGAACACCGGGGAGCTGTTTTTT. As protein: CSVKIPGLYEPNTGELFF.